Listed below are T cell receptor beta chains from one sample, sequenced in a study of response to subunit inactivated influenza vaccine. TCRdb re-called the RT-PCR reads through MiXCR, storing one row per CDR3 protein. In the table there are approximately 700,000 distinct CDR3 sequences, approximately 15% of which are singletons. The sample was PBMCs from blood, taken 14 to 15 days before vaccination. The receptors shown here come from a man aged 45 to 65 who received an inactivated influenza vaccine. Each CDR3 is given with its conserved first and last residue. D genes are given only for firm matches. A row's size may be missing; if present it is once, few, many or a size class.

size	D	V	J	CDR3	DNA
-	-	TRBV29-1	TRBJ2-7	CSVADPASYEQYF	TGCAGCGTTGCGGACCCAGCATCCTACGAGCAGTACTTC
-	-	TRBV28	TRBJ2-3	CASSSEDSIYTDTQYF	TGTGCCAGCAGTTCCGAGGACAGTATCTACACAGATACGCAGTATTTT
few	-	TRBV7-9	TRBJ2-7	CASSLSGPDYEQYF	TGTGCCAGCAGCTTAAGCGGACCGGACTACGAGCAGTACTTC
-	-	TRBV3-1	TRBJ2-7	CASSQGGRTSSYEQYF	TGTGCCAGCAGCCAAGGAGGGAGGACGAGCTCCTACGAGCAGTACTTC
once	TRBD2	TRBV3-1	TRBJ2-5	CASRNSGAYQETQYF	TGTGCCAGCAGGAATAGCGGGGCGTACCAAGAGACCCAGTACTTC
many	-	TRBV4-2	TRBJ2-3	CASSQEAGVLETDTQYF	TGTGCCAGCAGCCAAGAAGCCGGGGTGTTGGAGACAGATACGCAGTATTTT
-	-	TRBV20-1	TRBJ1-4	CSAREGESEKLFF	TGCAGTGCTAGAGAGGGCGAGAGTGAAAAACTGTTTTTT
few	TRBD1	TRBV6-2/TRBV6-3	TRBJ2-2	CASSTRQGATGELFF	TGTGCCAGCAGTACAAGACAGGGGGCAACCGGGGAGCTGTTTTTT
-	TRBD2	TRBV7-3	TRBJ2-3	CASSRGGGRVDTQYF	TGTGCCAGCAGCCGAGGAGGCGGGAGGGTAGATACGCAGTATTTT
many	TRBD1	TRBV20-1	TRBJ2-5	CSARSGTGDRETQYF	TGCAGTGCTAGATCGGGGACAGGGGATAGAGAGACCCAGTACTTC
-	-	TRBV20-1	TRBJ1-1	CSARSTNTRNTEAFF	TGCAGTGCTAGATCTACTAACACGCGGAACACTGAAGCTTTCTTT
-	TRBD2	TRBV2	TRBJ2-7	CASSPVGLEAYEQYF	TGTGCCAGCAGTCCTGTGGGACTAGAGGCCTACGAGCAGTACTTC
few	TRBD2	TRBV6-5	TRBJ2-7	CASSYSSGGFSYEQYF	TGTGCCAGCAGTTACTCTAGCGGGGGGTTTTCCTACGAGCAGTACTTC
-	TRBD2	TRBV19	TRBJ2-1	CASSIGLAGGQRSYNEQFF	TGTGCCAGTAGTATAGGGCTAGCGGGGGGGCAGAGATCCTACAATGAGCAGTTCTTC
many	-	TRBV5-1	TRBJ2-3	CASSSGVTTDTQYF	TGCGCCAGCAGCTCGGGGGTTACCACAGATACGCAGTATTTT
-	-	TRBV29-1	TRBJ2-3	CSVVRGSTDTQYF	TGCAGCGTTGTGAGGGGCAGCACAGATACGCAGTATTTT
few	-	TRBV6-5	TRBJ1-1	CASSYKLGSTEAFF	TGTGCCAGCAGTTATAAGTTGGGGAGCACTGAAGCTTTCTTT
few	TRBD1	TRBV5-1	TRBJ1-1	CASSLAPGGNTEAFF	TGCGCCAGCAGCTTGGCGCCAGGGGGGAACACTGAAGCTTTCTTT
-	-	TRBV5-1	TRBJ2-2	CASRVGDTGELFF	TGCGCCAGCAGAGTCGGGGACACCGGGGAGCTGTTTTTT
-	TRBD1	TRBV5-1	TRBJ1-3	CASSPGQGGNTIYF	TGCGCCAGCAGCCCAGGACAGGGGGGAAACACCATATATTTT
-	TRBD2	TRBV3-1	TRBJ2-5	CASSQALADQETQYF	TGTGCCAGCAGCCAAGCACTAGCGGACCAAGAGACCCAGTACTTC
few	TRBD1	TRBV20-1	TRBJ2-3	CSQIPTGGDTQYF	TGCAGTCAGATCCCGACAGGGGGCGATACGCAGTATTTT
many	TRBD1	TRBV18	TRBJ2-1	CASSPGTGIYNEQFF	TGTGCCAGCTCACCCGGGACAGGTATATACAATGAGCAGTTCTTC
-	-	TRBV9	TRBJ2-7	CASSGPTGLIYF	TGTGCCAGCAGCGGACCAACAGGACTGATCTACTTC
few	-	TRBV7-8	TRBJ2-3	CASSFRPTGLTDTQYF	TGTGCCAGCAGCTTCCGCCCGACCGGATTAACAGATACGCAGTATTTT
-	-	TRBV7-9	TRBJ2-1	CASREGHLPEQFF	TGTGCCAGCAGGGAGGGACACCTGCCTGAGCAGTTCTTC
few	-	TRBV4-3	TRBJ2-6	CASSYFTGSGANVLTF	TGCGCCAGCAGCTATTTCACAGGGTCTGGGGCCAACGTCCTGACTTTC
few	-	TRBV3-1	TRBJ1-3	CASSQDRRGLSGNTIYF	TGTGCCAGCAGCCAAGATCGGCGGGGATTATCTGGAAACACCATATATTTT
-	-	TRBV11-2	TRBJ2-3	CASSLVEGILSTDTQYF	TGTGCCAGCAGCTTAGTGGAAGGGATCCTTAGCACAGATACGCAGTATTTT
-	TRBD2	TRBV11-1	TRBJ2-3	CASSLISSGRGSTDTQYF	TGTGCCAGCAGCTTAATTTCTAGCGGGAGAGGTAGCACAGATACGCAGTATTTT
few	-	TRBV11-2	TRBJ1-2	CASSLDLRDYGYTF	TGTGCCAGCAGCTTAGATTTAAGGGACTATGGCTACACCTTC
few	-	TRBV6-2/TRBV6-3	TRBJ2-1	CASSPPLMGNEQFF	TGTGCCAGCAGCCCCCCCCTTATGGGGAATGAGCAGTTCTTC
many	-	TRBV29-1	TRBJ1-1	CSALWGGNTEAFF	TGCAGCGCCCTTTGGGGGGGAAACACTGAAGCTTTCTTT
many	TRBD1	TRBV19	TRBJ1-1	CASSIQGAGEAFF	TGTGCCAGTAGTATACAGGGGGCAGGTGAAGCTTTCTTT
many	-	TRBV5-1	TRBJ2-3	CASSPPPVSDTQYF	TGCGCCAGCAGCCCGCCGCCAGTTTCGGATACGCAGTATTTT
many	TRBD2	TRBV7-2	TRBJ2-5	CASSLVAGRETQYF	TGTGCCAGCAGCTTAGTAGCGGGGAGAGAGACCCAGTACTTC
few	TRBD2	TRBV3-1	TRBJ2-7	CASSLGGGGREQYF	TGTGCCAGCAGCCTAGGCGGGGGGGGACGCGAGCAGTACTTC
-	-	TRBV30	TRBJ2-7	CAWRDNVYEQYF	TGTGCCTGGAGGGATAACGTCTACGAGCAGTACTTC
many	-	TRBV5-1	TRBJ2-7	CASSLQGYEQYF	TGTGCCAGCAGTCTACAGGGATACGAGCAGTACTTC
few	TRBD2	TRBV3-1	TRBJ2-7	CASSQLSSGGYEQYF	TGTGCCAGCAGCCAACTTAGTAGCGGGGGCTACGAGCAGTACTTC
-	TRBD2	TRBV19	TRBJ2-3	CASSKWLAGSTDTQYF	TGTGCCAGTAGTAAGTGGCTAGCGGGGAGCACAGATACGCAGTATTTT
many	-	TRBV6-4	TRBJ1-6	CASSDGSGSLHF	TGTGCCAGCAGTGATGGCAGCGGCTCCCTCCACTTT
-	-	TRBV18	TRBJ2-7	CASSPPAKTDVQYF	TGTGCCAGCTCACCGCCCGCGAAAACCGACGTACAGTACTTC
few	-	TRBV12-3/TRBV12-4	TRBJ2-5	CASNQGLQETQYF	TGTGCCAGCAATCAGGGGCTGCAAGAGACCCAGTACTTC
-	-	TRBV12-3/TRBV12-4	TRBJ2-5	CASGVPGRRETQYF	TGTGCCAGCGGCGTCCCGGGACGCAGAGAGACCCAGTACTTC
many	-	TRBV29-1	TRBJ2-3	CSVEASRVWGTDTQYF	TGCAGCGTTGAGGCATCGAGGGTGTGGGGCACAGATACGCAGTATTTT
-	TRBD1	TRBV29-1	TRBJ2-1	CSTSGGSEQFF	TGCAGCACCTCAGGGGGCAGTGAGCAGTTCTTC
-	-	TRBV12-3/TRBV12-4	TRBJ2-2	CASSRDGELFF	TGTGCCAGCAGCCGCGACGGGGAGCTGTTTTTT
-	TRBD2	TRBV4-3	TRBJ2-5	CASSQEGRGGTQETQYF	TGCGCCAGCAGCCAAGAGGGGCGGGGGGGAACCCAAGAGACCCAGTACTTC
-	-	TRBV7-7	TRBJ2-7	CASSEQRGGGYEQYF	TGTGCTAGCAGCGAGCAAAGGGGGGGCGGATACGAGCAGTACTTC
many	-	TRBV6-1	TRBJ1-3	CASSQTTGNTIYF	TGTGCCAGCAGTCAGACAACTGGAAACACCATATATTTT
few	TRBD2	TRBV27	TRBJ2-1	CASKESGTSGINEQFF	TGTGCCAGCAAAGAATCCGGGACTAGCGGGATCAATGAGCAGTTCTTC
-	TRBD1	TRBV12-3/TRBV12-4	TRBJ2-1	CTSRSGTGIEQFF	TGTACCAGCAGATCCGGGACAGGGATTGAGCAGTTCTTC
many	-	TRBV5-1	TRBJ1-6	CASSLTRQTYNSPLHF	TGCGCCAGCAGCTTGACGAGACAGACCTATAATTCACCCCTCCACTTT
-	-	TRBV29-1	TRBJ1-1	CSVVTTASEAFF	TGCAGCGTTGTGACCACAGCCTCTGAAGCTTTCTTT
few	-	TRBV4-2	TRBJ1-1	CASSQKGVGTAEAFF	TGTGCCAGCAGCCAAAAGGGTGTGGGGACCGCTGAAGCTTTCTTT
-	TRBD2	TRBV2	TRBJ2-3	CASSAGTSGDTQYF	TGTGCCAGCAGCGCCGGGACTAGTGGGGATACGCAGTATTTT
many	-	TRBV7-2	TRBJ2-5	CASSFYSPTQYF	TGTGCCAGCAGCTTCTACAGTCCGACCCAGTACTTC